A single TCR beta chain is shown here with its context. The antigen remains unidentified. The PCR employed 60 Vbeta primers together with 13 Jbeta primers. Sequencing used immunoSEQ multiplex PCR; TCRdb keeps in-frame clones, though not all of them. The sample carries some 150,000 clones, approximately 87% recorded once. The data were obtained in a study of cytomegalovirus exposure and HLA in healthy donors. Findings and caveats of the study: Reports credit the classifier with highly specific, highly sensitive diagnosis of cytomegalovirus status.

Trimming pared 5 bases from V and 1 base from J, leaving 15 bases between. This CDR3 has 15 amino acids. From germline, CDR1 is SGHDT and CDR2 YYEEEE. The source material was PBMCs. This sequence originates from a man in his forties in good health and CMV-seronegative. This sequence joins TRBV5-6 and TRBJ1-1; D is perhaps TRBD1 (5 bases). The CDR3 region has the DNA TGTGCCAGCAGGCTAAAGGGGTTGGGGAACACTGAAGCTTTCTTT. It translates to CASRLKGLGNTEAFF.